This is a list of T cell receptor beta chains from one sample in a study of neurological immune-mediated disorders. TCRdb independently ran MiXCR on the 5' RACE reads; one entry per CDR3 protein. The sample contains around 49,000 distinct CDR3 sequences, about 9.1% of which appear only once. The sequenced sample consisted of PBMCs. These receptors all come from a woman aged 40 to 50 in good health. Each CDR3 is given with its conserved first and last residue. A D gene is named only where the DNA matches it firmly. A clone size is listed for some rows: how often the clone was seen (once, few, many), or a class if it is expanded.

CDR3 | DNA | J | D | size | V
CASSLVSYGYTF | TGTGCCAGCAGTTTAGTTAGCTATGGCTACACCTTC | TRBJ1-2 | . | many | TRBV12-3/TRBV12-4
CATSRDHGPRTNEKLFF | TGTGCCACCAGCAGAGATCACGGCCCCCGCACTAATGAAAAACTGTTTTTT | TRBJ1-4 | . | many | TRBV15
CASSLTGGNTEAFF | TGTGCCAGCAGCTTAACGGGCGGGAACACTGAAGCTTTCTTT | TRBJ1-1 | . | many | TRBV7-3
CASSSRADYGYTF | TGTGCCAGCAGCTCCCGTGCGGACTATGGCTACACCTTC | TRBJ1-2 | . | many | TRBV9
CATSGGFGQDFYNEQFF | TGTGCCACCAGCGGGGGCTTTGGACAGGATTTTTACAATGAGCAGTTCTTC | TRBJ2-1 | TRBD1 | . | TRBV15
CASSPETESGYTF | TGTGCCAGCTCACCAGAGACGGAATCTGGCTACACCTTC | TRBJ1-2 | . | many | TRBV18
CASSQDGGKQGSQPQHF | TGTGCCAGCAGCCAAGATGGGGGAAAACAGGGGTCTCAGCCCCAGCATTTT | TRBJ1-5 | TRBD1 | few | TRBV3-1
CSASPTSGRVYNEQFF | TGCAGTGCTAGCCCGACTAGCGGGAGGGTCTACAATGAGCAGTTCTTC | TRBJ2-1 | TRBD2 | many | TRBV20-1
CASSEYSQGSAQYF | TGTGCCAGCAGTGAATATTCCCAGGGATCAGCGCAGTATTTT | TRBJ2-3 | . | many | TRBV25-1
CASNGWGAVLF | TGTGCCAGTAACGGATGGGGTGCCGTCCTCTTT | TRBJ1-1 | . | few | TRBV10-3
CASSVEYGELFF | TGTGCCAGCAGCGTGGAATACGGGGAGCTGTTTTTT | TRBJ2-2 | . | many | TRBV9
CASSWQGRNSPLHF | TGTGCCAGCAGTTGGCAGGGACGGAATTCACCCCTCCACTTT | TRBJ1-6 | . | many | TRBV12-3/TRBV12-4
CASSLAVGLGQPQHF | TGCGCCAGCAGCTTGGCCGTGGGGCTGGGTCAGCCCCAGCATTTT | TRBJ1-5 | . | many | TRBV5-1
CSARDTDSYEQYF | TGCAGTGCTAGAGATACTGATTCCTACGAGCAGTACTTC | TRBJ2-7 | . | many | TRBV20-1
CASSPRTRGLGGELFF | TGCGCCAGCAGCCCCAGGACTCGAGGGTTGGGCGGGGAGCTGTTTTTT | TRBJ2-2 | . | many | TRBV5-1
CASSPPGEGGYEQYF | TGTGCCAGCTCACCCCCCGGGGAGGGAGGCTACGAGCAGTACTTC | TRBJ2-7 | TRBD2 | many | TRBV18
CASSLSTVITDTQYF | TGCGCCAGCAGCTTAAGCACGGTGATCACAGATACGCAGTATTTT | TRBJ2-3 | . | many | TRBV5-1
CSANPGQVDSYEQYF | TGCAGTGCAAACCCCGGACAGGTTGACTCCTACGAGCAGTACTTC | TRBJ2-7 | TRBD1 | many | TRBV20-1
CASSLGAGLYGYTF | TGCGCCAGCAGCTTGGGGGCAGGGCTCTATGGCTACACCTTC | TRBJ1-2 | . | many | TRBV5-1
CASREGQGALDGYTF | TGTGCCAGCAGAGAAGGACAGGGGGCGCTTGATGGCTACACCTTC | TRBJ1-2 | TRBD1 | . | TRBV27
CASSLVAKISIGVNNEQFF | TGTGCCAGCAGCTTAGTTGCGAAAATATCTATCGGGGTGAACAATGAGCAGTTCTTC | TRBJ2-1 | . | many | TRBV7-8
CASSMTGMESTEAFF | TGCGCCAGCAGCATGACAGGGATGGAAAGCACTGAAGCTTTCTTT | TRBJ1-1 | TRBD1 | few | TRBV5-1
CASSLAMGAFEAFF | TGCGCCAGCAGCTTGGCCATGGGGGCGTTTGAAGCTTTCTTT | TRBJ1-1 | . | many | TRBV5-1
CASSVVPRTDTQCF | TGTGCCAGCAGCGTAGTGCCCCGAACAGATACGCAATGTTTT | TRBJ2-3 | . | . | TRBV9
CASSTDLGDTQYF | TGTGCCAGCAGTACCGACTTGGGGGATACGCAGTATTTT | TRBJ2-3 | . | many | TRBV21-1
CASSLEGPSYEQYF | TGTGCCAGCAGCTTGGAGGGGCCCTCCTACGAGCAGTACTTC | TRBJ2-7 | . | . | TRBV5-5
CASREGKINSPLHF | TGTGCCAGCAGGGAGGGCAAGATTAATTCACCCCTCCACTTT | TRBJ1-6 | . | many | TRBV6-6
CASNLPGHDLNEQFF | TGTGCCAGCAACTTACCGGGACACGACCTCAATGAGCAGTTCTTC | TRBJ2-1 | . | . | TRBV7-9
CSAREILAGVNSNTQYF | TGCAGTGCTAGAGAGATACTAGCGGGGGTCAACTCTAATACGCAGTATTTT | TRBJ2-3 | TRBD2 | many | TRBV20-1
CASSPIDRAPDEQFF | TGCGCCAGCAGCCCCATCGACAGGGCTCCGGATGAGCAGTTCTTC | TRBJ2-1 | TRBD1 | many | TRBV5-1
CASSLTQEAKNIQYF | TGTGCCAGCAGCTTAACGCAGGAGGCCAAAAACATTCAGTACTTC | TRBJ2-4 | . | many | TRBV7-6
CASSPTAGTRSYEQYF | TGTGCCAGCAGCCCAACTGCCGGGACTAGGTCCTACGAGCAGTACTTC | TRBJ2-7 | TRBD2 | many | TRBV7-2
CASSKQGAVNTEAFF | TGTGCCAGCAGTAAACAGGGGGCGGTGAACACTGAAGCTTTCTTT | TRBJ1-1 | TRBD1 | many | TRBV25-1
CASSLILMRAGVYTEAFF | TGTGCCAGCAGTTTAATTCTCATGAGGGCCGGGGTGTACACTGAAGCTTTCTTT | TRBJ1-1 | . | many | TRBV12-3/TRBV12-4
CSARDPSGSAGELFF | TGCAGTGCTAGAGATCCTAGCGGGAGTGCCGGGGAGCTGTTTTTT | TRBJ2-2 | TRBD2 | . | TRBV20-1
CSARDQDTNEKLFF | TGCAGTGCTAGAGATCAGGACACTAATGAAAAACTGTTTTTT | TRBJ1-4 | . | many | TRBV20-1
CAISESQGRPHYNEQFF | TGTGCCATCAGTGAGTCACAAGGGCGGCCCCATTACAATGAGCAGTTCTTC | TRBJ2-1 | . | many | TRBV10-3
CASSFGRTQNQPQHF | TGTGCCAGCAGTTTCGGACGGACCCAAAATCAGCCCCAGCATTTT | TRBJ1-5 | . | many | TRBV12-3/TRBV12-4
CAISEDRGLNNEQFF | TGTGCCATCAGTGAGGACAGGGGGCTAAACAATGAGCAGTTCTTC | TRBJ2-1 | TRBD1 | many | TRBV10-3
CAWSYRGETQYF | TGTGCCTGGAGTTACAGGGGGGAGACCCAGTACTTC | TRBJ2-5 | TRBD1 | many | TRBV30
CSVTRDAPSEAFF | TGCAGCGTGACACGGGACGCCCCATCCGAAGCTTTCTTT | TRBJ1-1 | . | many | TRBV29-1
CSARTPREVYNSPLHF | TGCAGTGCTAGGACCCCCCGTGAGGTCTATAATTCACCCCTCCACTTT | TRBJ1-6 | . | many | TRBV20-1
CASSPDEHNEQFF | TGTGCCAGCAGCCCTGACGAACACAATGAGCAGTTCTTC | TRBJ2-1 | . | many | TRBV6-2/TRBV6-3